Many counts were recorded for the clone carrying this T cell receptor beta chain. The antigen is not known. Using quantitative 5'-RACE with molecular barcodes, the authors made TCR beta libraries. TCRdb used MiXCR to reprocess the 5' RACE reads, holding one entry per CDR3 protein. Counted here are 300,000 to 350,000 distinct CDR3 sequences, around 20% occurring once; the ten biggest clones make up around 3.2%. The CDR3 is made up of 13 amino acids. Germline CDR1 reads SGHTA; CDR2 reads FQGNSA. Between the trimmed V and J ends, which lost 4 bases and 3 bases, there was a span of 9 bases. The source of the sample is a study of CD8 T cells in ankylosing spondylitis. General observations from the study: Earlier literature documents some of the motif variants in reactive arthritis synovial fluid and blood. Blood of patients with ankylosing spondylitis appeared to be characterized by a TCR beta motif of roughly eight highly homologous variants. Reports say disease-linked clones showed up significantly more in matched ankylosing spondylitis synovial fluid.

The clonotype comes from a female donor with ankylosing spondylitis or in good health (not recorded which). The sample was blood, either unsorted or a sorted T cell fraction (not recorded which). The rearrangement uses TRBV7-2 and TRBJ1-1, with unresolved D. For the CDR3, the DNA is TGTGCCAGCAGCTACCACCGGGACACTGAAGCTTTCTTT. Its protein is CASSYHRDTEAFF.